Below are 29 T cell receptor beta chains sequenced from a single sample in a study of T cell clonotyping in hematopoietic cell transplantation. Repertoires were generated with immunoSEQ multiplex PCR, while TCRdb's copy carries only in-frame clones and drops some. The data contain over 15,000 clones, approximately 80% of them singletons. Regarding time point: recipient sample about 28 days before transplant, after cytoreduction. The material was peripheral blood mononuclear cells, obtained before stem cell transplant. These receptors originate from a man aged 60 to 75 with acute myeloid leukemia. Some clones in this sample may be carry-over from other donors' samples.

V gene TRBV11-1 combines with J gene TRBJ2-2; D is ambiguous. Germline-derived CDR1 and CDR2 are SGHAT and FQDESV (reference sequence). V was clipped by 0 bases and J by 3 bases, with 5 bases between them. CDR3 length equals 14 residues. The CDR3 spells CASSLAEHTGELFF. The CDR3 DNA reads as TGTGCCAGCAGCTTAGCGGAGCACACCGGGGAGCTGTTTTTT.

The genes are TRBV28 and TRBJ1-1; D is possibly TRBD1 (5 bases). V was pared by 1 base and J by 5 bases, with 11 bases between. The CDR3 is made up of 14 amino acids. CDR1 and CDR2 (germline): MDHEN, SYDVKM. CDR3 nucleotide sequence: TGTGCCAGCAGTTTATTGACAGTTCAAACTGAAGCTTTCTTT. Translated: CASSLLTVQTEAFF.

This clone was observed a single time. This chain uses TRBV9 with TRBJ1-2; D is possibly TRBD1 (6 bases). CDR1 is SGDLS, CDR2 YYNGEE, per germline. The CDR3 loop spans 14 amino acids. Trimming stripped 0 bases from V and 4 bases from J, with 10 bases between. In nucleotides, the CDR3 is TGTGCCAGCAGCGTAGAAGGGACAACCTATGGCTACACCTTC. It yields the protein CASSVEGTTYGYTF.

This clone was found once. The chain is built from TRBV7-2 and TRBJ1-1, with 10 positions matching TRBD1. V gave up 3 bases and J gave up 3 bases; unmatched junction bases: 7. CDR3 length: 16 residues. Per germline, CDR1 SGHTA and CDR2 FQGNSA. The CDR3 is CASSFRRGTGDTEAFF. In DNA form, the CDR3 reads TGTGCCAGCAGCTTTAGAAGAGGGACAGGGGACACTGAAGCTTTCTTT.

The chain joins TRBV7-2 to TRBJ2-7, with 7 bases lining up with TRBD1. The CDR3 length is 15 residues. The ends lost 5 bases at V and 6 bases at J; junction bases unmatched: 13. Germline-derived CDR1 and CDR2 are SGHTA and FQGNSA. The chain's CDR3 is CASSPTETGYFEQYF. CDR3 bases: TGTGCCAGCAGCCCTACAGAGACAGGGTACTTCGAGCAGTACTTC.

The rearrangement uses TRBV30 and TRBJ1-5, with TRBD1 matching 9 bases. Per the germline V gene, CDR1 is GTSNPN and CDR2 is SVGIG (reference sequence). Germline trimming cut 2 bases from V and 4 bases from J; bases unmatched to any gene: 9. This CDR3 comprises 16 residues. The DNA of the CDR3 is TGTGCCTGGAGTCGCCCCGGGACAGGGACTAATCAGCCCCAGCATTTT. The encoded protein is CAWSRPGTGTNQPQHF.

V and J are TRBV7-8 and TRBJ2-3; 7 bases align to TRBD2. V was pared by 5 bases and J by 7 bases, with 18 bases of the junction left unmatched. The CDR3 has 17 residues. Germline CDR1 is SGHVS and CDR2 is FQNEAQ. CDR3 in amino acids: CASSPTGGRTMANTQYF. The CDR3 region has the DNA TGTGCCAGCAGCCCCACGGGGGGACGCACAATGGCAAATACGCAGTATTTT.

The chain links TRBV7-2 to TRBJ1-3; 7 nucleotides align to TRBD1. V lost 4 bases, J lost 2 bases, and 5 bases stayed unmatched. The germline gives CDR1 SGHTA, CDR2 FQGNSA. The CDR3 is 15 residues long. The CDR3 spells CASSSSTGAGNTIYF. The CDR3, as DNA: TGTGCCAGCAGCTCCTCCACAGGGGCTGGAAACACCATATATTTT.

The chain employs TRBV7-3 and TRBJ2-2; 7 nucleotides line up with TRBD2. V lost 5 bases to trimming and J lost 1 base; unmatched junction nucleotides: 7. Germline V CDR1 and CDR2: SGHTA, FQGTGA. This CDR3 is 16 amino acids long. The CDR3, as DNA: TGTGCCAGCAGCCCGACCTTAGCGGGGAACACCGGGGAGCTGTTTTTT. Its protein is CASSPTLAGNTGELFF.

The chain recombines TRBV7-9 with TRBJ1-3; D is undetermined. Deletions cut 7 bases from V and 4 bases from J, with 14 bases between. This CDR3 is 14 amino acids long. Per germline, CDR1 SEHNR and CDR2 FQNEAQ (reference sequence). The chain's CDR3 is CASIRGRSGNTIYF. The CDR3 DNA follows: TGTGCCAGCATCCGTGGGAGGTCGGGAAACACCATATATTTT.

The chain combines TRBV6-5 with TRBJ2-5; D is uncertain. V was pared by 0 bases and J by 5 bases, with 13 bases between. The length of the CDR3 is 15 residues. The germline gives CDR1 MNHEY, CDR2 SVGAGI. CDR3 amino acids: CASSYSMGVGETQYF. CDR3 nucleotide sequence: TGTGCCAGCAGTTACTCGATGGGCGTCGGGGAGACCCAGTACTTC.

The chain joins TRBV7-2 to TRBJ2-2, with D perhaps TRBD1 (5 bases). V was trimmed by 2 bases and J by 6 bases, leaving 10 bases between them. Germline V lookup: CDR1 SGHTA, CDR2 FQGNSA. The CDR3 has 14 residues. The CDR3 DNA sequence: TGTGCCAGCAGCTTATCAGGGTTCGCCGGGGAGCTGTTTTTT. Residues: CASSLSGFAGELFF. Complete variable domain (other parts from reference TRBV7-2 and TRBJ2-2): GAGVSQSPSNKVTEKGKDVELRCDPISGHTALYWYRQSLGQGLEFLIYFQGNSAPDKSGLPSDRFSAERTGGSVSTLTIQRTQQEDSAVYLCASSLSGFAGELFFGEGSRLTVL.

V is TRBV10-3 and J is TRBJ2-1, with 9 bases fitting TRBD1. V shed 0 bases, J shed 7 bases, and the junction held 10 bases outside the gene matches. CDR1 is ENHRY, CDR2 SYGVKD, per germline. CDR3 length: 17 amino acids. DNA of the CDR3: TGTGCCATCAGTGAGTCTCGGGGACAGGGCCGTCCTAATGAGCAGTTCTTC. Translating it yields CAISESRGQGRPNEQFF.

The chain carries TRBV19 and TRBJ2-5, with TRBD1 matching over 9 bases. J gave up 5 bases and V 4 bases, and 11 bases lay outside the gene matches. This CDR3 spans 16 amino acids. From germline, CDR1 is LNHDA and CDR2 SQIVND (reference sequence). CDR3 coding DNA: TGTGCCAGTAGTACAACCTCCGGGACAGGGAGGGAGACCCAGTACTTC. This encodes CASSTTSGTGRETQYF.

The V and J genes are TRBV30 and TRBJ1-1; D is undetermined. V lost 2 bases and J 7 bases, leaving 8 bases between the germline ends. The CDR3 sequence is 11 residues long. Germline V gene sequence: CDR1 GTSNPN, CDR2 SVGIG (reference sequence). The CDR3, as DNA: TGTGCCTGGAGTAGGCAGGTTGAAGCTTTCTTT. It specifies CAWSRQVEAFF.

The chain recombines TRBV5-1 with TRBJ2-3; 11 bases fit TRBD1. This CDR3 has 16 amino acids. J lost 4 bases, V lost 4 bases, and 8 bases had no gene match. Germline V gene data show CDR1 as SGHRS and CDR2 as YFSETQ. CDR3 sequence: CASSPTDRGRSDTQYF. CDR3 coding DNA: TGCGCCAGCAGCCCGACGGACAGGGGGCGATCAGATACGCAGTATTTT.

This chain uses TRBV7-3 with TRBJ1-6, with TRBD1 matching over 10 bases. Germline V gene sequence: CDR1 SGHTA, CDR2 FQGTGA. The CDR3 length is 15 residues. Trimming took 2 bases from V and 9 from J; bases not matched to a gene: 4. CDR3 bases: TGTGCCAGCAGCTTAGCGGGACAGGGGATTTCACCCCTCCACTTT. Its translation: CASSLAGQGISPLHF. The full variable domain, its missing parts supplied by reference TRBV7-3 and TRBJ1-6, is GAGVSQTPSNKVTEKGKYVELRCDPISGHTALYWYRQSLGQGPEFLIYFQGTGAADDSGLPNDRFFAVRPEGSVSTLKIQRTERGDSAVYLCASSLAGQGISPLHFGNGTRLTVT.

This chain links TRBV28 with TRBJ2-3, with unresolved D. With 4 bases removed from V and 4 bases from J, the gap between germline ends came to 12 bases. The CDR3 length is 14 residues. The germline V gene has CDR1 MDHEN and CDR2 SYDVKM. CDR3 in DNA: TGTGCCAGCAGTTCGGCACCACAACCAGATACGCAGTATTTT. Its translation: CASSSAPQPDTQYF.

The chain combines TRBV5-1 with TRBJ1-2, with 10 bases that match TRBD1. V gave up 0 bases and J gave up 2 bases; unmatched junction bases: 4. Germline V gene sequence: CDR1 SGHRS, CDR2 YFSETQ. This CDR3 contains 16 residues. CDR3 residues: CASSLAPGQGNYGYTF. CDR3 coding DNA: TGCGCCAGCAGCTTGGCCCCGGGACAGGGGAACTATGGCTACACCTTC.

This clone was observed a single time. This chain joins TRBV4-3 and TRBJ1-5, with TRBD1 matching over 7 bases. The trim removed 5 bases at V and 5 bases at J, leaving 9 bases unmatched. This CDR3 comprises 15 residues. The germline gives CDR1 LGHNA, CDR2 YSLEER. The CDR3 here is CASSTQTGKDQPQHF. CDR3 sequence (DNA): TGCGCCAGCAGCACCCAGACAGGGAAAGATCAGCCCCAGCATTTT.

V gene TRBV30 combines with J gene TRBJ1-2; no reliable D call. The CDR3 has 14 amino acids. V was cut by 2 bases and J by 4 bases, with 14 bases left in between. Germline CDR1 and CDR2: GTSNPN and SVGIG (reference sequence). CDR3 loop: CAWSRGITSYGYTF. For the CDR3, the DNA is TGTGCCTGGAGTAGAGGGATCACTAGCTATGGCTACACCTTC.

The gene calls are TRBV7-8 and TRBJ2-5; D is ambiguous. Deletions cut 2 bases from V and 1 base from J, with 8 bases between. This CDR3 region has 14 residues. Germline CDR1 is SGHVS and CDR2 is FQNEAQ. The CDR3 sequence: CASSLFRFQETQYF. The DNA for the CDR3 is TGTGCCAGCAGCTTATTCAGGTTCCAAGAGACCCAGTACTTC.

The chain uses TRBV27 and TRBJ1-5; no clear D gene. CDR3 length: 16 amino acids. Trimming took 6 bases from V and 1 from J, leaving 16 bases between them. Germline CDR1 MNHEY, CDR2 SMNVEV (reference sequence). The CDR3 DNA follows: TGTGCCAGCAGGCCTACGAGCGCGGTAAGCAATCAGCCCCAGCATTTT. It translates to CASRPTSAVSNQPQHF.

The rearrangement joins TRBV6-6 to TRBJ2-1; 10 bases agree with TRBD1. V dropped 5 bases and J dropped 9; count of bases not matched to a gene: 13. Germline-derived CDR1 and CDR2 are MNHNY and SVGAGI (reference sequence). The CDR3 is 16 residues long. CDR3 protein: CASSPGQGVTLGEQFF. The DNA of the CDR3 is TGTGCCAGCAGTCCAGGACAGGGGGTTACCCTAGGTGAGCAGTTCTTC.

This chain joins TRBV4-2 and TRBJ2-7; 11 nucleotides agree with TRBD2. J gave up 4 bases and V 1 base, and 6 bases lay outside the gene matches. The length of the CDR3 is 16 residues. Germline V gene lookup returns CDR1 LGHNA and CDR2 YNFKEQ. The chain's CDR3 is CASSQGHRLAGYEQYF. CDR3 nucleotide sequence: TGTGCCAGCAGCCAAGGGCATAGACTAGCGGGGTACGAGCAGTACTTC.

V and J are TRBV2 and TRBJ1-1, with D possibly TRBD1 on 5 matching bases. Germline CDR1 SNHLY, CDR2 FYNNEI. This CDR3 is built from 12 residues. V was cut by 11 bases and J by 0 bases, with 10 bases left in between. The CDR3 region is CAGGGMNTEAFF. As DNA, the CDR3 is TGTGCCGGCGGGGGGATGAACACTGAAGCTTTCTTT. The full variable domain, its missing parts supplied by reference TRBV2 and TRBJ1-1, is EPEVTQTPSHQVTQMGQEVILRCVPISNHLYFYWYRQILGQKVEFLVSFYNNEISEKSEIFDDQFSVERPDGSNFTLKIRSTKLEDSAMYFCAGGGMNTEAFFGQGTRLTVV.

Regarding this clone: The same CDR3 also results from other DNA sequences found in this sample. The V gene is TRBV9, the J gene TRBJ1-5, with D uncertain. V shed 4 bases and J shed 0 bases, with 8 bases lying between them. This CDR3 spans 14 amino acids. Germline CDR1 is SGDLS and CDR2 is YYNGEE. CDR3 sequence reads: CASSRGVSNQPQHF. The DNA for the CDR3 is TGTGCCAGCAGCCGGGGAGTTAGCAATCAGCCCCAGCATTTT.

This chain joins TRBV6-5 and TRBJ1-1; 7 nucleotides align to TRBD1. The CDR3 totals 15 residues. CDR1 is MNHEY and CDR2 is SVGAGI in the germline V gene. V shed 6 bases, J shed 1 base, and the junction held 8 bases outside the gene matches. Written as DNA, the CDR3 is TGTGCCAGCAGACACCTACAGGGGAGGAACACTGAAGCTTTCTTT. Translating it yields CASRHLQGRNTEAFF.

The chain links TRBV21-1 to TRBJ2-5; the table gives TRBD1 as D, unverified against the DNA. TRBV21-1 is annotated as a pseudogene. This CDR3 spans 14 amino acids. For the CDR3, the DNA is TGTGCCAGCAGCAACCCCACAGGGTACGAGACCCAGTACTTC. It is translated as CASSNPTGYETQYF.